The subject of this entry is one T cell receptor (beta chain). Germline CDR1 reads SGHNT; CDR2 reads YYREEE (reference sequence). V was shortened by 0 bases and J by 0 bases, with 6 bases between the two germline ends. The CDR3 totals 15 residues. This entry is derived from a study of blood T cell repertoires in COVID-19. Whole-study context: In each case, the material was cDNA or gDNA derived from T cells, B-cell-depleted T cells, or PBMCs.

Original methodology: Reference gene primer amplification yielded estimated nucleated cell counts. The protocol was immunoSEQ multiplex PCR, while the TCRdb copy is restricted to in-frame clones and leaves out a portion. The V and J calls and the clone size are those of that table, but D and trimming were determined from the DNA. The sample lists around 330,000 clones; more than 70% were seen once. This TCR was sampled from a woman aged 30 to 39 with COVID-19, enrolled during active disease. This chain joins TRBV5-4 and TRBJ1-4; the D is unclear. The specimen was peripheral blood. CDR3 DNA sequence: TGTGCCAGCAGCTTGGATCCCGCAACTAATGAAAAACTGTTTTTT. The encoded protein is CASSLDPATNEKLFF. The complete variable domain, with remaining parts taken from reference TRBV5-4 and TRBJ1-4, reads ETGVTQSPTHLIKTRGQQVTLRCSSQSGHNTVSWYQQALGQGPQFIFQYYREEENGRGNFPPRFSGLQFPNYSSELNVNALELDDSALYLCASSLDPATNEKLFFGSGTQLSVL.